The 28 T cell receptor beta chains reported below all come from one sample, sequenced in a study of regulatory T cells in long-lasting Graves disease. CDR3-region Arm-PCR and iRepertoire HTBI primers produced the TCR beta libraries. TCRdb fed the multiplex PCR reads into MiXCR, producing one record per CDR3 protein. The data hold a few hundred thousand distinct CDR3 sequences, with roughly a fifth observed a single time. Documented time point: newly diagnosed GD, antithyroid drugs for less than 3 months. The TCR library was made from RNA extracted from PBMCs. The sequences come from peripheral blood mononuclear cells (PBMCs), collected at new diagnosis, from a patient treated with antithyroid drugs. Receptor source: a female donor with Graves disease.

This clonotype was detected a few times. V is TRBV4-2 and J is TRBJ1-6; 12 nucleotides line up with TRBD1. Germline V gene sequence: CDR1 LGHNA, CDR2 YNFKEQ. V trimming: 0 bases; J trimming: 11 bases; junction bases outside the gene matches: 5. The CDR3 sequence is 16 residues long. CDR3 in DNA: TGTGCCAGCAGCCAAGAGGGACAGGGGGCGAGGCCACCCCTCCACTTT. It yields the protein CASSQEGQGARPPLHF.

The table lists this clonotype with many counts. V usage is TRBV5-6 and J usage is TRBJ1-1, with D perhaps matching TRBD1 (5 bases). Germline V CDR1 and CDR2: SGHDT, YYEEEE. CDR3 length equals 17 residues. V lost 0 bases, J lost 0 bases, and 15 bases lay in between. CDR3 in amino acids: CASSLVPGHPMNTEAFF. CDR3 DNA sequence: TGTGCCAGCAGCTTGGTACCTGGACACCCCATGAACACTGAAGCTTTCTTT.

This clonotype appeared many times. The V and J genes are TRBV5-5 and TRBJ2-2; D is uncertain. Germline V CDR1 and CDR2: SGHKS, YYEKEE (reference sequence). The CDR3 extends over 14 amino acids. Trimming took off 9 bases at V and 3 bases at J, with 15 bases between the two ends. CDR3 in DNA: TGTGCCACCAAAACATGGGTTCACACCGGGGAGCTGTTTTTT. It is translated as CATKTWVHTGELFF.

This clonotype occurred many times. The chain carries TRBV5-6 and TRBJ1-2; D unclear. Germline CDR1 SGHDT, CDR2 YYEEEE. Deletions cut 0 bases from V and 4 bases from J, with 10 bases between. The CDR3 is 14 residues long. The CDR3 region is CASSLGSGTYGYTF. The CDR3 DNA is TGTGCCAGCAGCTTGGGCTCAGGTACCTATGGCTACACCTTC.

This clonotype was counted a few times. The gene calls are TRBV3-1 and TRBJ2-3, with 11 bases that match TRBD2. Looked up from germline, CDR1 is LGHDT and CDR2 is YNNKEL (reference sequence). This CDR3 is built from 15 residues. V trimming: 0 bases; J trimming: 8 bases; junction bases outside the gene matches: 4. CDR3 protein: CASSQEGTSGSTQYF. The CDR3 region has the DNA TGTGCCAGCAGCCAAGAAGGCACTAGCGGGAGTACGCAGTATTTT.

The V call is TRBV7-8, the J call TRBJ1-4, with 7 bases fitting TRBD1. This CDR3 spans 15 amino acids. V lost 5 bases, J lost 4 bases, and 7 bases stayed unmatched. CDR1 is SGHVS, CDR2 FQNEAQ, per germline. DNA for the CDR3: TGTGCCAGCAGCCCCCGGGACAGCAATAATGAAAAACTGTTTTTT. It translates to CASSPRDSNNEKLFF.

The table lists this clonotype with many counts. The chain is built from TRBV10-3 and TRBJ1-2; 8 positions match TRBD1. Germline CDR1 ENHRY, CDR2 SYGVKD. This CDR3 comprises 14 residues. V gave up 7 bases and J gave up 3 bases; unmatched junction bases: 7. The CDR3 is CAIKPGQEDYGYTF. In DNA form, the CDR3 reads TGTGCCATCAAGCCGGGACAGGAGGACTATGGCTACACCTTC.

In DNA, the CDR3 is TGTGCCATCAAAACTGACAGAGGGGGTACCGGCAACACCATATATTTT. Amino acids: CAIKTDRGGTGNTIYF. V is TRBV10-3 and J is TRBJ1-3; D is possibly TRBD1 (6 bases). Germline lookup yields CDR1 ENHRY and CDR2 SYGVKD. Trimming shortened V by 7 bases and J by 7 bases, and 23 bases separated the two germline ends. The CDR3 loop spans 16 amino acids.

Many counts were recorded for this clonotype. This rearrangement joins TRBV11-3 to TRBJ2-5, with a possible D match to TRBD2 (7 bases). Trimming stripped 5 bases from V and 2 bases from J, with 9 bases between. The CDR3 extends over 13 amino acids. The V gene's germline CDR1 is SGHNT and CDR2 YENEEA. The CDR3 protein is CASSRGGQETQYF. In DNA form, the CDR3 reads TGTGCCAGCAGCAGGGGGGGGCAAGAGACCCAGTACTTC.

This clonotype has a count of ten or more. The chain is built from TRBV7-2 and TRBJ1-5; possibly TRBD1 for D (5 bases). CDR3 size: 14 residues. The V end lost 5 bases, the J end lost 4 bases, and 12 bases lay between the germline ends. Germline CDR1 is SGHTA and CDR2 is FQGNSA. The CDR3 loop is CASSRGHYNQPQHF. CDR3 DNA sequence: TGTGCCAGCAGCCGTGGACACTATAATCAGCCCCAGCATTTT.

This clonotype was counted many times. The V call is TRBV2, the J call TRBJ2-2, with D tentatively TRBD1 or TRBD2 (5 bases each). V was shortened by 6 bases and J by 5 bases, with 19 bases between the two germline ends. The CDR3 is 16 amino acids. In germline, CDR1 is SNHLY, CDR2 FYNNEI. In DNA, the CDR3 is TGTGCCAGCAGGAACTGGGACCTCTCCGTGACCGGGGAGCTGTTTTTT. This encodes CASRNWDLSVTGELFF.

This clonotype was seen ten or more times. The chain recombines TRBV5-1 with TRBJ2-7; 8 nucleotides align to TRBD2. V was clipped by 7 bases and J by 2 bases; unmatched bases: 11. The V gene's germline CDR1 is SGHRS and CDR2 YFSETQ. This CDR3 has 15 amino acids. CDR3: CASALSSGDAYEQYF. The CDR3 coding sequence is TGCGCCAGCGCCTTAAGTAGCGGGGACGCCTACGAGCAGTACTTC.

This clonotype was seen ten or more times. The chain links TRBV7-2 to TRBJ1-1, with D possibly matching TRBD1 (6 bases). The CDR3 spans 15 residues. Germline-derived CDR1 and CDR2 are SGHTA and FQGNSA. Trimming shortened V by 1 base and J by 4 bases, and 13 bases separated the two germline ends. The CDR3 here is CASSLGGRRGTEAFF. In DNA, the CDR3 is TGTGCCAGCAGCTTAGGGGGGCGCAGAGGCACTGAAGCTTTCTTT.

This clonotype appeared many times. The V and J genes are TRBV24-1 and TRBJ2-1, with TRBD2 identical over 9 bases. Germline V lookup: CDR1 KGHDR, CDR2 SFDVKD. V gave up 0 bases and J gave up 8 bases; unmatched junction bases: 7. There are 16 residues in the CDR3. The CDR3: CATSDLVRSGSYEQFF. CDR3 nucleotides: TGTGCCACCAGTGATTTGGTCCGTAGCGGGAGCTATGAGCAGTTCTTC.

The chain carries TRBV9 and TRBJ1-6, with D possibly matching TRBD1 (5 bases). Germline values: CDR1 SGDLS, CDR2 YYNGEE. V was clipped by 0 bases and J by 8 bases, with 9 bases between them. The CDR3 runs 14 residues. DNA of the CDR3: TGTGCCAGCAGCGTAGCTTCGGGGGATTCACCCCTCCACTTT. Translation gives CASSVASGDSPLHF. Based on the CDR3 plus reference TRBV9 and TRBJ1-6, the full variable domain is DSGVTQTPKHLITATGQRVTLRCSPRSGDLSVYWYQQSLDQGLQFLIQYYNGEERAKGNILERFSAQQFPDLHSELNLSSLELGDSALYFCASSVASGDSPLHFGNGTRLTVT.

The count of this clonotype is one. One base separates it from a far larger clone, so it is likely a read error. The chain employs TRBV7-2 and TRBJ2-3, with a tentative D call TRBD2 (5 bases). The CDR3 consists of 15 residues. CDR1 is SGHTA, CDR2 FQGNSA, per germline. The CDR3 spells CASSRRAYGVGERYF. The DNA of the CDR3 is TGTGCCAGCAGCAGACGGGCGTATGGGGTCGGCGAGCGGTACTTC.

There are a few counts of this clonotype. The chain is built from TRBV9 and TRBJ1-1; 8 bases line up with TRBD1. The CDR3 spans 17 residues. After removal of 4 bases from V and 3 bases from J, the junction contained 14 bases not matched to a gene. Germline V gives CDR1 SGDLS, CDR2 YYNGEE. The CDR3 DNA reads TGTGCCAGCAGCTCTGCCGGGACAGGAGCCCCGGACACTGAAGCTTTCTTT. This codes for CASSSAGTGAPDTEAFF.

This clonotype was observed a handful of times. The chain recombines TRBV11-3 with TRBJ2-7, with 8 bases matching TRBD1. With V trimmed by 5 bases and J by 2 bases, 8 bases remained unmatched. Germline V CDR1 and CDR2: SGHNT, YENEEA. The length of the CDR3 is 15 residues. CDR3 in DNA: TGTGCCAGCAGCCAAGGGCAGGGGGCACCCTACGAGCAGTACTTC. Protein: CASSQGQGAPYEQYF.

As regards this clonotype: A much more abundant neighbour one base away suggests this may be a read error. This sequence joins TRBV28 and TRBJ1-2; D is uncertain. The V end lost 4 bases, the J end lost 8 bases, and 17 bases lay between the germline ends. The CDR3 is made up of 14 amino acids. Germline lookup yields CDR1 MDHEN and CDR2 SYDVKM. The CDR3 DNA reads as TGTGCCAGCAGTTCGGTGCCGGCCGACCGCGGCTACACCTTC. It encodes CASSSVPADRGYTF.

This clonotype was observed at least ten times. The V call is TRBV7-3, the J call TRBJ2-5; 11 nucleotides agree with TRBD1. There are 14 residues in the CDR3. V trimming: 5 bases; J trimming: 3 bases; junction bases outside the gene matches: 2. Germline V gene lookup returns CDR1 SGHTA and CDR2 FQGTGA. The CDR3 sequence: CASSRGQGEETQYF. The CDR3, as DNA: TGTGCCAGCAGCCGGGGACAGGGGGAAGAGACCCAGTACTTC.

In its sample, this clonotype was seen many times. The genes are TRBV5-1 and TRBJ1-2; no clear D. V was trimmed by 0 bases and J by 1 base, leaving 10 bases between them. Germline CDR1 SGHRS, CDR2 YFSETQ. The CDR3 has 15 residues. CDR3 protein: CASSLAGSHNYGYTF. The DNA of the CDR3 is TGCGCCAGCAGCTTGGCCGGAAGCCATAACTATGGCTACACCTTC. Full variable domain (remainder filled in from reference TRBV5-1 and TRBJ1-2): KAGVTQTPRYLIKTRGQQVTLSCSPISGHRSVSWYQQTPGQGLQFLFEYFSETQRNKGNFPGRFSGRQFSNSRSEMNVSTLELGDSALYLCASSLAGSHNYGYTFGSGTRLTVV.

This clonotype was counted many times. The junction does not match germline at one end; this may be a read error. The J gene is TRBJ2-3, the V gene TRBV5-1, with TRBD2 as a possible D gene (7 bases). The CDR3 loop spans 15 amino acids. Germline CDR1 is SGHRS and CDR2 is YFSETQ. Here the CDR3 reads CASSLGASGGDTQYF. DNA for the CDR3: TGTGCCAGCAGCTTGGGGGCTAGCGGTGGAGATACGCAGTATTTT.

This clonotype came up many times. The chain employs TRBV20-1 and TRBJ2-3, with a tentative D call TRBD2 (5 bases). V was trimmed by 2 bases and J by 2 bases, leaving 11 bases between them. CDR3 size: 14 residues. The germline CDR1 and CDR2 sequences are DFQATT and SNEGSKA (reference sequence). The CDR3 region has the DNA TGCAGTGCTAGACTCCTAGCTTTCACAGATACGCAGTATTTT. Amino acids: CSARLLAFTDTQYF.

The DNA for the CDR3 is TGTGCCAGCAGCCATCCCCGGGCGCTAAAAGAGACCCAGTACTTC. Translating it yields CASSHPRALKETQYF. The chain carries TRBV7-9 and TRBJ2-5; D is ambiguous. This CDR3 comprises 15 residues. Germline V lookup: CDR1 SEHNR, CDR2 FQNEAQ (reference sequence). Trimming stripped 5 bases from V and 3 bases from J, with 16 bases between.

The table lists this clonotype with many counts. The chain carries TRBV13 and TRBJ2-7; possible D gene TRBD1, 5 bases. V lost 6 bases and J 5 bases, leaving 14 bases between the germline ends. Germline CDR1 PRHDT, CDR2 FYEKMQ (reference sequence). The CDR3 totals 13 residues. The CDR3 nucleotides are TGTGCCAGCAGTTTTAGGACAACCCACGAGCAGTACTTC. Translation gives CASSFRTTHEQYF.

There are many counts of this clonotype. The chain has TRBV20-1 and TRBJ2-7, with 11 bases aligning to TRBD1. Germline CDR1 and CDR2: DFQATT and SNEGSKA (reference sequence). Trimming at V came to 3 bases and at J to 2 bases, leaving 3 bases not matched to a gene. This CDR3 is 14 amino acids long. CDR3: CSASRTGGTYEQYF. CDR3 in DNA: TGCAGTGCTAGCAGGACAGGGGGCACCTACGAGCAGTACTTC.

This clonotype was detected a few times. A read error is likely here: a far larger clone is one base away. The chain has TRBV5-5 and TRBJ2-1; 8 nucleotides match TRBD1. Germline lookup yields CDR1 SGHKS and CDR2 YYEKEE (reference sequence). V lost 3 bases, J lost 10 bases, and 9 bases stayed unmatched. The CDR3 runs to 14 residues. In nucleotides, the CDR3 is TGTGCCAGCAGCTCGCCGGGACAGGCCTTCGAGCAGTTCTTC. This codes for CASSSPGQAFEQFF.

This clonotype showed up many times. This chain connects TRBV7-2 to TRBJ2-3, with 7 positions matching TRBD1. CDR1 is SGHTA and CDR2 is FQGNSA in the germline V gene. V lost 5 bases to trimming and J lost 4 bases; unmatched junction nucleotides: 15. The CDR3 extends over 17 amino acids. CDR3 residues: CASSPRQGLGAADTQYF. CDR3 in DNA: TGTGCCAGCAGCCCTAGACAGGGCCTGGGAGCCGCAGATACGCAGTATTTT.